A selection of T cell receptor beta chains follows, all from one sample in a study of shared clonotypes between healthy human individuals. The data were produced by immunoSEQ multiplex PCR, yet TCRdb's version contains in-frame clones alone and is incomplete. The table has about 2 million clones, about 94% seen once; the top ten hold 1% to 1.5%. Sequenced input: naive CD8+ T cells sorted from blood. All receptors come from a man aged 18 to 30 in good health. Each CDR3 is given with its conserved first and last residue. D genes are given only for firm matches. Rows may omit the clone size; those that give it use once, few, many or a size class.

>-|TRBD2|TRBJ2-7|TRBV4-1
CASSQGLAAGAYEQYF
TGCGCCAGCAGCCAGGGACTAGCGGCTGGGGCCTACGAGCAGTACTTC
>-|-|TRBJ1-5|TRBV5-3
CARSLENRWNQPQHF
TGTGCCAGAAGCTTGGAGAATAGGTGGAATCAGCCCCAGCATTTT
>-|TRBD1|TRBJ2-7|TRBV11-2
CASSGGQGVYYEQYF
TGTGCCAGCAGCGGGGGACAGGGGGTATACTACGAGCAGTACTTC
>-|-|TRBJ1-5|TRBV2
CASRGGIAGNQPQHF
TGTGCCAGCAGAGGGGGGATTGCAGGCAATCAGCCCCAGCATTTT
>-|-|TRBJ1-3|TRBV30
CAWWRYSGNTIYF
TGTGCCTGGTGGAGGTACTCTGGAAACACCATATATTTT
>-|-|TRBJ2-2|TRBV30
CASTGAANTGELFF
TGTGCCTCCACTGGTGCTGCGAACACCGGGGAGCTGTTTTTT
>-|-|TRBJ2-7|TRBV5-5
CASSLGSSYEQYF
TGTGCCAGCAGCTTGGGGTCTTCCTACGAGCAGTACTTC
>once|TRBD2|TRBJ2-3|TRBV4-1
CASSQERLAGGTDTQYF
TGCGCCAGCAGCCAAGAGAGGCTAGCGGGAGGCACAGATACGCAGTATTTT
>-|-|TRBJ2-1|TRBV9
CASSVEGQYNEQFF
TGTGCCAGCAGCGTAGAAGGACAGTACAATGAGCAGTTCTTC
>-|TRBD2|TRBJ2-7|TRBV4-3
CASSQESSGRYEQYF
TGCGCCAGCAGCCAAGAATCTAGCGGGAGGTACGAGCAGTACTTC
>-|-|TRBJ1-3|TRBV2
CASSGWTETGNTIYF
TGTGCCAGCAGTGGTTGGACGGAGACTGGAAACACCATATATTTT
>-|-|TRBJ1-2|TRBV9
CASSAGPTEANYGYTF
TGTGCCAGCAGCGCTGGGCCGACAGAAGCTAACTATGGCTACACCTTC
>-|-|TRBJ2-7|TRBV4-3
CASSQDGTYEQYF
TGCGCCAGCAGCCAAGATGGAACCTACGAGCAGTACTTC
>-|TRBD2|TRBJ2-2|TRBV4-1
CASSHREGLATGELFF
TGCGCCAGCAGCCATAGGGAGGGGTTGGCCACCGGGGAGCTGTTTTTT
>-|-|TRBJ2-7|TRBV6-5
CASSYSEGGYEQYF
TGTGCCAGCAGTTACTCAGAGGGGGGCTACGAGCAGTACTTC
>-|TRBD1|TRBJ2-1|TRBV2
CASSLGQGAYNEQFF
TGTGCCAGCTCATTAGGACAGGGGGCCTACAATGAGCAGTTCTTC
>-|-|TRBJ2-7|TRBV12-5
CASGTVGGPSYEQYF
TGTGCTAGTGGGACCGTGGGGGGGCCCTCCTACGAGCAGTACTTC
>-|-|TRBJ1-2|TRBV6-1
CASRRGIYGYTF
TGTGCCAGCAGGCGGGGTATCTATGGCTACACCTTC
>once|-|TRBJ1-4|TRBV27
CASSSRGWKLFF
TGTGCCAGCAGTTCGAGAGGTTGGAAACTGTTTTTT
>-|TRBD2|TRBJ2-3|TRBV14
CASSHLAGLGTDTQYF
TGTGCCAGCAGCCACTTAGCGGGTTTGGGCACAGATACGCAGTATTTT
>-|-|TRBJ2-5|TRBV27
CASSFGLLETQYF
TGTGCCAGCAGTTTTGGACTTCTCGAGACCCAGTACTTC
>-|-|TRBJ2-5|TRBV9
CASSVGRGGPETQYF
TGTGCCAGCAGCGTAGGACGTGGGGGCCCAGAGACCCAGTACTTC
>-|-|TRBJ2-1|TRBV6-5
CASRLLGEVNEQFF
TGTGCCAGCAGGTTGTTAGGGGAGGTGAATGAGCAGTTCTTC
>-|TRBD2|TRBJ2-7|TRBV10-3
CAISEGLAIPSYEQYF
TGTGCCATTAGTGAGGGACTAGCGATTCCCTCCTACGAGCAGTACTTC
>-|TRBD2|TRBJ2-3|TRBV27
CASSFIAGGPWDTQYF
TGTGCCAGCAGTTTTATAGCGGGGGGGCCATGGGATACGCAGTATTTT
>-|TRBD1|TRBJ2-7|TRBV5-6
CASSLRDRDHEQYF
TGTGCCAGCAGCCTCCGGGACAGGGACCACGAGCAGTACTTC
>-|-|TRBJ2-1|TRBV4-3
CASSLSRGAYNEQFF
TGCGCCAGCAGCCTCTCCCGCGGAGCGTACAATGAGCAGTTCTTC
>-|-|TRBJ2-7|TRBV4-1
CASSQGVLSGEQYF
TGCGCCAGCAGCCAAGGAGTCCTGTCGGGCGAGCAGTACTTC
>-|-|TRBJ2-1|TRBV5-6
CASSLEVGYNEQFF
TGTGCCAGCAGCTTGGAAGTCGGGTACAATGAGCAGTTCTTC
>-|TRBD2|TRBJ2-3|TRBV4-1
CASSQTSGVMGVGTDTQYF
TGCGCCAGCAGCCAGACTAGCGGGGTCATGGGGGTGGGCACAGATACGCAGTATTTT
>-|-|TRBJ2-3|TRBV2
CASSEALGGSTDTQYF
TGTGCCAGCAGTGAAGCATTGGGGGGTAGCACAGATACGCAGTATTTT
>-|-|TRBJ2-7|TRBV6-5
CATSLRAGSTYEQYF
TGTGCCACTTCGTTACGGGCGGGGAGTACCTACGAGCAGTACTTC
>-|-|TRBJ2-7|TRBV10-1
CASSEGGTNEQYF
TGCGCCAGCAGTGAAGGGGGGACAAACGAGCAGTACTTC
>-|-|TRBJ1-3|TRBV7-2
CASSLGVSGNTIYF
TGTGCCAGCAGCTTAGGGGTCTCTGGAAACACCATATATTTT
>-|TRBD2|TRBJ2-1|TRBV7-2
CASSIIAGGEYNEQFF
TGTGCCAGCAGCATAATAGCGGGAGGGGAGTACAATGAGCAGTTCTTC
>-|TRBD1|TRBJ1-1|TRBV20-1
CRARGRTEAFF
TGCAGGGCAAGGGGGCGAACTGAAGCTTTCTTT
>-|TRBD2|TRBJ2-7|TRBV9
CASSVDAGEPYEQYF
TGTGCCAGCAGCGTAGATGCGGGGGAACCCTACGAGCAGTACTTC
>-|TRBD2|TRBJ2-7|TRBV11-2
CASSLQAGGAGEQYF
TGTGCCAGCAGCTTACAGGCGGGAGGAGCTGGGGAGCAGTACTTC
>-|-|TRBJ2-3|TRBV30
CAWDAGTTDTQYF
TGTGCCTGGGATGCGGGGACCACAGATACGCAGTATTTT
>-|-|TRBJ2-7|TRBV5-4
CASSLGGAGVSYEQYF
TGTGCCAGCAGCTTGGGGGGTGCAGGGGTCTCCTACGAGCAGTACTTC
>-|-|TRBJ2-5|TRBV5-1
CASRWEGGLQETQYF
TGCGCCAGCCGGTGGGAAGGAGGCCTTCAAGAGACCCAGTACTTC
>-|-|TRBJ2-5|TRBV2
CASRRGAWETQYF
TGTGCCAGCAGGAGGGGGGCCTGGGAGACCCAGTACTTC
>-|-|TRBJ2-5|TRBV2
CASSVWRVETQYF
TGTGCCAGCAGTGTTTGGCGCGTAGAGACCCAGTACTTC
>-|TRBD1|TRBJ2-7|TRBV2
CASRSPRDREEDEQYF
TGTGCCAGCAGATCCCCCCGGGACAGGGAAGAGGACGAGCAGTACTTC
>-|-|TRBJ2-5|TRBV14
CASSPLGTSPQETQYF
TGTGCCAGCAGCCCGCTCGGGACAAGCCCTCAAGAGACCCAGTACTTC